What follows are 19 T cell receptor beta chains derived from one specimen sequenced in a study of blood T cell repertoires in COVID-19. This table comes from immunoSEQ multiplex PCR, and its TCRdb copy is limited to in-frame clones, with some not included. The sample contains more than 200,000 clones, around 80% of which appear only once. Input material: peripheral blood. Receptors originate from a woman in her thirties or forties who had recovered from COVID-19.

The J gene is TRBJ1-1, the V gene TRBV2, with D hard to call. With 6 bases removed from V and 5 bases from J, the gap between germline ends came to 13 bases. Germline CDR1 SNHLY, CDR2 FYNNEI. The CDR3 length is 13 residues. The CDR3 loop is CASRKTKSTEAFF. CDR3 bases: TGTGCCAGCAGGAAAACTAAGTCTACTGAAGCTTTCTTT.

The chain has TRBV3-1 (or the pseudogene TRBV3-2) and TRBJ2-5; TRBD2 matches 9 bases. This CDR3 has 17 amino acids. Germline CDR1 LGHDT, CDR2 YNNKEL (reference sequence). V gave up 4 bases and J gave up 2 bases; unmatched junction bases: 11. The CDR3 DNA reads TGTGCCAGCAGCCGCGTATTACCTAGCGGGACTCAAGAGACCCAGTACTTC. Translating it yields CASSRVLPSGTQETQYF.

The J gene is TRBJ2-5, the V gene TRBV5-4, with 8 bases fitting TRBD1. Germline CDR1 and CDR2: SGHNT and YYREEE (reference sequence). Germline trimming cut 0 bases from V and 0 bases from J; bases unmatched to any gene: 1. The CDR3 is 15 residues long. The CDR3, as DNA: TGTGCCAGCAGCTTGGACAGGGGGAACCAAGAGACCCAGTACTTC. It codes for CASSLDRGNQETQYF. Full variable domain (outside the CDR3, taken from reference TRBV5-4 and TRBJ2-5): ETGVTQSPTHLIKTRGQQVTLRCSSQSGHNTVSWYQQALGQGPQFIFQYYREEENGRGNFPPRFSGLQFPNYSSELNVNALELDDSALYLCASSLDRGNQETQYFGPGTRLLVL.

The rearrangement links TRBV30 to TRBJ1-1; D uncertain. The CDR3 is 15 amino acids. The V end lost 4 bases, the J end lost 1 base, and 16 bases lay between the germline ends. Germline lookup yields CDR1 GTSNPN and CDR2 SVGIG (reference sequence). CDR3 protein: CAWNPRPEANTEAFF. CDR3 DNA sequence: TGTGCCTGGAACCCGAGACCCGAGGCGAACACTGAAGCTTTCTTT.

This clone was observed once. This chain links TRBV19 with TRBJ1-2; no clear D. Per the germline V gene, CDR1 is LNHDA and CDR2 is SQIVND (reference sequence). This CDR3 has 15 amino acids. The V end lost 3 bases, the J end lost 8 bases, and 19 bases lay between the germline ends. CDR3 region: CASSMPGLGFLGYTF. The CDR3, as DNA: TGTGCCAGTAGTATGCCCGGACTCGGGTTCCTAGGCTACACCTTC.

This clone was seen a handful of times. The gene calls are TRBV30 and TRBJ1-1; 8 nucleotides align to TRBD1. With 7 bases clipped from V and 5 bases from J, the junction kept 12 bases outside the gene matches. CDR1 is GTSNPN, CDR2 SVGIG, per germline (reference sequence). The CDR3 is 14 amino acids. The CDR3 spells CASNLDRARTEAFF. The CDR3 nucleotides read TGTGCCTCCAACCTGGACAGGGCGAGGACTGAAGCTTTCTTT.

The V and J genes are TRBV7-3 and TRBJ2-5; the match to TRBD2 covers 12 bases. J gave up 3 bases and V 1 base, and 12 bases lay outside the gene matches. Germline values: CDR1 SGHTA, CDR2 FQGTGA. The CDR3 runs to 19 residues. CDR3 protein: CASSLIGLAGGPSEETQYF. CDR3 bases: TGTGCCAGCAGCTTAATTGGGCTAGCGGGGGGGCCTTCCGAAGAGACCCAGTACTTC. The complete variable domain, with remaining parts taken from reference TRBV7-3 and TRBJ2-5, reads GAGVSQTPSNKVTEKGKYVELRCDPISGHTALYWYRQSLGQGPEFLIYFQGTGAADDSGLPNDRFFAVRPEGSVSTLKIQRTERGDSAVYLCASSLIGLAGGPSEETQYFGPGTRLLVL.

The chain uses TRBV7-9 and TRBJ1-5; tentative D call: TRBD1 (5 bases). Trimming pared 5 bases from V and 8 bases from J, leaving 19 bases between. Germline V CDR1 and CDR2: SEHNR, FQNEAQ (reference sequence). This CDR3 comprises 15 residues. CDR3 region: CASSPATSPGEPQHF. The CDR3 nucleotides read TGTGCCAGCAGCCCCGCGACGAGTCCGGGGGAGCCCCAGCATTTT. Full variable domain (rest looked up from reference TRBV7-9 and TRBJ1-5): DTGVSQNPRHKITKRGQNVTFRCDPISEHNRLYWYRQTLGQGPEFLTYFQNEAQLEKSRLLSDRFSAERPKGSFSTLEIQRTEQGDSAMYLCASSPATSPGEPQHFGDGTRLSIL.

This chain uses TRBV19 with TRBJ1-1, with TRBD1 matching 11 bases. Germline CDR1 reads LNHDA; CDR2 reads SQIVND (reference sequence). Trimming cost V 9 bases and J 0 bases; bases outside gene matches: 6. The CDR3 has 15 residues. The DNA of the CDR3 is TGTGCCAGCGGGACAGGGGGGATCATGAACACTGAAGCTTTCTTT. Protein sequence: CASGTGGIMNTEAFF.

The rearrangement uses TRBV5-1 and TRBJ1-4; tentatively, D is TRBD1 (6 bases). This CDR3 has 15 amino acids. The V and J ends lost 4 bases and 1 base respectively, with 11 bases between them. Germline CDR1 reads SGHRS; CDR2 reads YFSETQ. This CDR3 is CASSPTGLTNEKLFF. The DNA for the CDR3 is TGCGCCAGCAGCCCCACAGGGTTAACTAATGAAAAACTGTTTTTT. Combining the CDR3 with reference TRBV5-1 and TRBJ1-4 gives the whole variable domain KAGVTQTPRYLIKTRGQQVTLSCSPISGHRSVSWYQQTPGQGLQFLFEYFSETQRNKGNFPGRFSGRQFSNSRSEMNVSTLELGDSALYLCASSPTGLTNEKLFFGSGTQLSVL.

The chain joins TRBV9 to TRBJ2-1; the D gene is possibly TRBD1 (6 bases). Looked up from germline, CDR1 is SGDLS and CDR2 is YYNGEE. Deletions cut 2 bases from V and 7 bases from J, with 10 bases between. The CDR3 spans 13 residues. DNA of the CDR3: TGTGCCAGCAGCGTGGGGGCTGTTAATGAGCAGTTCTTC. Translating gives CASSVGAVNEQFF.

CDR3 sequence (DNA): TGTGCCAGCAGCGCCAGACTAGCGGGGGGCCAAGAGACCCAGTACTTC. It is translated as CASSARLAGGQETQYF. The chain joins TRBV9 to TRBJ2-5; 13 bases match TRBD2. Per the germline V gene, CDR1 is SGDLS and CDR2 is YYNGEE. The CDR3 consists of 16 residues. Trimming at V came to 3 bases and at J to 1 base, leaving 3 bases not matched to a gene.

This chain joins TRBV6-6 and TRBJ1-5, with D perhaps matching TRBD1 (6 bases). With 7 bases removed from V and 5 bases from J, the gap between germline ends came to 15 bases. This CDR3 is built from 14 residues. Looked up from germline, CDR1 is MNHNY and CDR2 is SVGAGI (reference sequence). The CDR3 loop is CASTSWGRDQPQHF. In nucleotides, the CDR3 is TGTGCCAGCACCAGCTGGGGGCGCGATCAGCCCCAGCATTTT.

In this sample, this clone turned up once. The gene calls are TRBV7-2 and TRBJ2-2; possible D gene TRBD1, 6 bases. Germline V lookup: CDR1 SGHTA, CDR2 FQGNSA. The CDR3 loop spans 15 amino acids. Trimming pared 1 base from V and 8 bases from J, leaving 14 bases between. For the CDR3, the DNA is TGTGCCAGCAGCTTAGAGGCAGGGGCAACGGGGGAGCTGTTTTTT. Amino acid sequence: CASSLEAGATGELFF.

This sequence joins TRBV19 and TRBJ1-5; maybe TRBD1 (5 bases). V lost 2 bases to trimming and J lost 4 bases, with 9 bases between them. The CDR3 sequence is 14 residues long. Germline assignment: CDR1 LNHDA and CDR2 SQIVND (reference sequence). The CDR3 DNA reads as TGTGCCAGTAGTATAATCGACAGTAATCAGCCCCAGCATTTT. Amino acids: CASSIIDSNQPQHF.

The chain carries TRBV6-5 and TRBJ1-1; the D gene is possibly TRBD1 (6 bases). There are 15 residues in the CDR3. V was trimmed by 7 bases and J by 0 bases, leaving 15 bases between them. CDR1 and CDR2 from the germline V gene are MNHEY and SVGAGI. DNA for the CDR3: TGTGCCAGCACTCGTGGACAGCTCATGAACACTGAAGCTTTCTTT. Translating gives CASTRGQLMNTEAFF.

The chain couples TRBV12-5 to TRBJ2-7; 8 bases match TRBD1. CDR3 length: 19 residues. V dropped 0 bases and J dropped 0; count of bases not matched to a gene: 13. Germline V CDR1 and CDR2: LGHNT, FRNRAP. The CDR3 DNA reads as TGTGCTAGTGGTTTGGTTACCGGGACAGGCTACTTTAGCTCCTACGAGCAGTACTTC. Translated: CASGLVTGTGYFSSYEQYF.

The rearrangement links TRBV4-2 to TRBJ2-1, with a weak D call TRBD2 (7 bases). The CDR3 has 15 residues. V was cut by 4 bases and J by 5 bases, with 15 bases left in between. Germline CDR1 reads LGHNA; CDR2 reads YNFKEQ. DNA for the CDR3: TGTGCCAGCAGCCGAGAGGGGGGGTCCCACAATGAGCAGTTCTTC. Residues: CASSREGGSHNEQFF.

The DNA of the CDR3 is TGCAGCGTGCGGGAGCCCATGAACACTGAAGCTTTCTTT. It codes for CSVREPMNTEAFF. The V and J genes are TRBV29-1 and TRBJ1-1; unclear D gene. The germline CDR1 and CDR2 sequences are SQVTM and ANQGSEA. Trimming shortened V by 6 bases and J by 0 bases, and 11 bases separated the two germline ends. The CDR3 is made up of 13 amino acids.